This TCR beta chain was retrieved from a study of human T cells and chemical hapten exposure. Study in general: The study lasted 20 to 30 weeks, and patients were dosed weekly with diphenylcyclopropenone on the scalp throughout.

This clonotype was seen a handful of times. The target antigen is unknown. Using its own MiXCR run on the RACE reads, TCRdb lists one record per CDR3 protein. Of about 160,000 distinct CDR3 sequences listed, 28% are singletons. The CDR3 has 13 amino acids. CDR1 is SEHNR and CDR2 is FQNEAQ in the germline V gene (reference sequence). The germline V and J ends were trimmed by 5 bases and 4 bases, with 11 bases remaining between them. Time point of the sample: patch test 3, about 24 weeks after DPC sensitization. Treatment meaning: therapeutic diphenylcyclopropenone sensitization with weekly scalp DPC. Study observations and caveats: Compared to controls, expanded TCRs made significantly more large clusters of similar CDR3s.

The chain recombines TRBV7-9 with TRBJ1-2, with D unresolved. The sequence derives from a woman between 18 and 29 years old with alopecia areata. Some clones in this sample may be carry-over from other donors' samples. The sequences come from whole blood, collected in connection with sensitization to the hapten diphenylcyclopropenone (DPC). The CDR3, as DNA: TGTGCCAGCAGCCTGAGGGTGGGCTATGGCTACACCTTC. This encodes CASSLRVGYGYTF.